One sample yielded the 8 T cell receptor beta chains listed below, sequenced in a study of blood T cell repertoires in COVID-19. Only in-frame clones appear in the TCRdb table, and some are missing; sequencing was by immunoSEQ multiplex PCR. The table lists around 480,000 clones, approximately 88% of them singletons. The sample consisted of peripheral blood. Receptor source: a woman aged 45 to 65 with COVID-19, enrolled during active disease.

The rearrangement uses TRBV7-2 and TRBJ1-2; possible D gene TRBD1, 5 bases. V was shortened by 4 bases and J by 4 bases, with 16 bases between the two germline ends. The CDR3 extends over 15 amino acids. Germline-derived CDR1 and CDR2 are SGHTA and FQGNSA. This chain's CDR3 is CASSWTTALGYGYTF. CDR3 DNA: TGTGCCAGCAGCTGGACGACAGCCCTTGGCTATGGCTACACCTTC. Full variable domain (outside the CDR3, taken from reference TRBV7-2 and TRBJ1-2): GAGVSQSPSNKVTEKGKDVELRCDPISGHTALYWYRQSLGQGLEFLIYFQGNSAPDKSGLPSDRFSAERTGGSVSTLTIQRTQQEDSAVYLCASSWTTALGYGYTFGSGTRLTVV.

The chain carries TRBV12-3 or TRBV12-4 and TRBJ2-3; weak D call: TRBD2 (5 bases). The CDR3 spans 13 residues. The germline V and J ends were trimmed by 5 bases and 1 base, with 7 bases remaining between them. The CDR3 DNA is TGTGCCAGCAGTACCGGGGGCACAGATACGCAGTATTTT. This gives the protein CASSTGGTDTQYF.

This clone came up once. The DNA for the CDR3 is TGTGCCAGCAGCTTAAATGCGATAGGGGGAACTGAAGCTTTCTTT. Its translation is CASSLNAIGGTEAFF. This chain links TRBV7-2 with TRBJ1-1; D possibly corresponds to TRBD1 (6 bases). V lost 2 bases to trimming and J lost 5 bases, with 15 bases between them. Germline values: CDR1 SGHTA, CDR2 FQGNSA. The CDR3 sequence is 15 residues long.

As to this clone: At one end, the junction sequence differs from germline, possibly due to a read error. The rearrangement uses TRBV3-1 (or the pseudogene TRBV3-2) and TRBJ1-3, with a weak D call TRBD1 (5 bases). Germline CDR1 is LGHDT and CDR2 is YNNKEL (reference sequence). This CDR3 has 15 residues. Here the CDR3 DNA reads TGTGCCAGCAGCTCCGAGACAGCGCCTGGGAACACCATATATTTT. This codes for CASSSETAPGNTIYF.

The V gene is TRBV6-5, the J gene TRBJ2-1, with D tentatively TRBD2 (5 bases). This CDR3 is built from 15 residues. Germline V gene sequence: CDR1 MNHEY, CDR2 SVGAGI. The V gene lost 6 bases and the J gene lost 3 bases, with 15 bases spanning the gap. The CDR3 DNA follows: TGTGCCAGCAGACCCCACGCCGGAGGCTACAATGAGCAGTTCTTC. This sequence encodes CASRPHAGGYNEQFF.

The chain combines TRBV12-3 or TRBV12-4 with TRBJ1-1; D remains ambiguous. There are 13 residues in the CDR3. Trimming took off 2 bases at V and 3 bases at J, with 7 bases between the two ends. The CDR3 loop reads CASSLWEYTEAFF. CDR3 coding DNA: TGTGCCAGCAGTTTATGGGAGTACACTGAAGCTTTCTTT.

The gene calls are TRBV3-1 (or the pseudogene TRBV3-2) and TRBJ1-6; 9 bases agree with TRBD1. Trimming cost V 4 bases and J 7 bases; bases outside gene matches: 2. CDR3 length: 14 residues. CDR1 is LGHDT and CDR2 is YNNKEL in the germline V gene (reference sequence). The CDR3 DNA sequence: TGTGCCAGCAGCCTCGGGACAGGGAATTCACCCCTCCACTTT. Its translation is CASSLGTGNSPLHF.

The genes are TRBV5-1 and TRBJ2-4; 7 nucleotides match TRBD1. J gave up 6 bases and V 3 bases, and 6 bases lay outside the gene matches. The length of the CDR3 is 14 residues. Germline V gene data show CDR1 as SGHRS and CDR2 as YFSETQ. CDR3 in amino acids: CASSSRQGANIQYF. CDR3 in DNA: TGCGCCAGCAGCTCCCGACAGGGTGCAAACATTCAGTACTTC.